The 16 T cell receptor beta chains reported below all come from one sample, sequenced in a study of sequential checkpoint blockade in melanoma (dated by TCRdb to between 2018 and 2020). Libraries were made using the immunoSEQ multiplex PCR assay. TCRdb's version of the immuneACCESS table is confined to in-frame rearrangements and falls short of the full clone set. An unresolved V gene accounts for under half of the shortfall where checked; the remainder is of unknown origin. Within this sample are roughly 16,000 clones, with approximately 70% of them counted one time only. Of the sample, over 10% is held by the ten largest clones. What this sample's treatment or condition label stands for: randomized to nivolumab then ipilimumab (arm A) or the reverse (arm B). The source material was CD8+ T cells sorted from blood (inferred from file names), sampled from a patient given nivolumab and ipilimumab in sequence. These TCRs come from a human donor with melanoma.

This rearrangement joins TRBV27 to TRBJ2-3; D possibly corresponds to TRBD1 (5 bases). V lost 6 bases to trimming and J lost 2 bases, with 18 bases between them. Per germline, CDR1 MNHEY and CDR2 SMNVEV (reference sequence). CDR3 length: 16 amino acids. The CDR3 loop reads CASSKGVRSFTDTQYF. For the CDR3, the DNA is TGTGCCAGCAGCAAAGGGGTCCGGAGTTTCACAGATACGCAGTATTTT.

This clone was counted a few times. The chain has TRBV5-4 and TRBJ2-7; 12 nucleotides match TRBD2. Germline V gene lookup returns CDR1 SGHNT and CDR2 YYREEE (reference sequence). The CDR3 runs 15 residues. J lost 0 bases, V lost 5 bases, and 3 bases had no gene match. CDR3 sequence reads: CASRSSGGASYEQYF. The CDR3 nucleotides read TGTGCCAGCAGATCTAGCGGGGGGGCCTCCTACGAGCAGTACTTC.

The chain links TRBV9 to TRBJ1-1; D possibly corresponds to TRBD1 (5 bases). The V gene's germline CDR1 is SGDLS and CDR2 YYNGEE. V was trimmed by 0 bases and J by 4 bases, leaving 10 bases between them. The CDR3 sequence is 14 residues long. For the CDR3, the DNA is TGTGCCAGCAGCGTAGCTGGGGGGGGCACTGAAGCTTTCTTT. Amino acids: CASSVAGGGTEAFF.

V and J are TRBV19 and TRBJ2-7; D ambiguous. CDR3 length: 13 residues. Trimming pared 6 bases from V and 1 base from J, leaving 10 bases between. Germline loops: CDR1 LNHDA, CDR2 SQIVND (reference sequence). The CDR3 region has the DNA TGTGCCAGTAGCAGTCACGGGTCCTACGAGCAGTACTTC. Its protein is CASSSHGSYEQYF.

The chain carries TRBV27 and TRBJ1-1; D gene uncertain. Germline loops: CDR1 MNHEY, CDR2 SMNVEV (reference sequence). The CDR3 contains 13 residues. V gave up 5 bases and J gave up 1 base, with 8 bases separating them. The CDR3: CASSIEGNTEAFF. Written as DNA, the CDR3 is TGTGCCAGCAGTATCGAGGGGAACACTGAAGCTTTCTTT.

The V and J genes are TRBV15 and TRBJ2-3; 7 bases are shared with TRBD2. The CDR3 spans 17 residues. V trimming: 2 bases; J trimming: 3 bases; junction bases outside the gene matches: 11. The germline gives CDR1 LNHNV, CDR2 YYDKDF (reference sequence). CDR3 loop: CATSRYSGLVGTDTQYF. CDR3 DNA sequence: TGTGCCACCAGCAGATATTCTGGACTAGTCGGGACAGATACGCAGTATTTT.

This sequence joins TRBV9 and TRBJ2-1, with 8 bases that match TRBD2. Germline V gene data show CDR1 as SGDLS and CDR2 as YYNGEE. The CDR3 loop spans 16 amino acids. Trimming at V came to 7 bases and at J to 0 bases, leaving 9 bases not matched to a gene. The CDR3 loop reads CASGRQRESSYNEQFF. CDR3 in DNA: TGTGCCAGCGGGAGACAGCGGGAGAGCTCCTACAATGAGCAGTTCTTC.

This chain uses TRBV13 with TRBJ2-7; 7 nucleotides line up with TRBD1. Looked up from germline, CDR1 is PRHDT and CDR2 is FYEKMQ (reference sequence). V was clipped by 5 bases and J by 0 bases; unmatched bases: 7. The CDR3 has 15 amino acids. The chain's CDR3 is CASSPGGRASYEQYF. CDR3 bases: TGTGCCAGCAGCCCAGGGGGTAGGGCCTCCTACGAGCAGTACTTC. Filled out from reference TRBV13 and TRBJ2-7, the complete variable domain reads AAGVIQSPRHLIKEKRETATLKCYPIPRHDTVYWYQQGPGQDPQFLISFYEKMQSDKGSIPDRFSAQQFSDYHSELNMSSLELGDSALYFCASSPGGRASYEQYFGPGTRLTVT.

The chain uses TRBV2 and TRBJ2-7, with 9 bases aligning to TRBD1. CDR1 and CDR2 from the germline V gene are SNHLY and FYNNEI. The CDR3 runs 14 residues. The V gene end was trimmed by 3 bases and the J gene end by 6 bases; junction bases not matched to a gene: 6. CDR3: CASSDLYRGPEQYF. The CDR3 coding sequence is TGTGCCAGCAGTGACTTATACAGGGGGCCCGAGCAGTACTTC.

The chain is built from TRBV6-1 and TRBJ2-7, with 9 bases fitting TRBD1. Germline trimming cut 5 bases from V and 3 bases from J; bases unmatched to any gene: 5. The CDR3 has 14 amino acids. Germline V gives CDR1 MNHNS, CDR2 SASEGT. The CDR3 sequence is CASSPRDRDYEQYF. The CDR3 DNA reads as TGTGCCAGCAGTCCCCGGGACAGGGACTACGAGCAGTACTTC.

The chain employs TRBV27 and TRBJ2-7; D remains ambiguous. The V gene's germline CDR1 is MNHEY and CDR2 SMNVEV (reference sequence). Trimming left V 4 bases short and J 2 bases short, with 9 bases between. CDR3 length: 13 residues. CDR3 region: CASSSSSPYEQYF. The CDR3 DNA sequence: TGTGCCAGCAGTTCCTCGTCCCCCTACGAGCAGTACTTC.

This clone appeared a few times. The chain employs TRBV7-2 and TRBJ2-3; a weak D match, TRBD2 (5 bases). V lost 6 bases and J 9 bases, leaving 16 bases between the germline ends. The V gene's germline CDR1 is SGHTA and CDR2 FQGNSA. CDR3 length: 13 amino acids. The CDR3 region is CASSFLDSGTQYF. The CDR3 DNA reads TGTGCCAGCAGTTTCCTGGACTCCGGGACGCAGTATTTT.

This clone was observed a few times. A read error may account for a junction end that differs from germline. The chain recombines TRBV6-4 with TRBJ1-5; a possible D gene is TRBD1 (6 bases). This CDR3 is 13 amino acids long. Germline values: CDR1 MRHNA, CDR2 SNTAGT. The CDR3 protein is CASSYSGVQPQHF. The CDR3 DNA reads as TGTGCCAGCAGTTACTCAGGGGTTCAGCCCCAGCATTTT.

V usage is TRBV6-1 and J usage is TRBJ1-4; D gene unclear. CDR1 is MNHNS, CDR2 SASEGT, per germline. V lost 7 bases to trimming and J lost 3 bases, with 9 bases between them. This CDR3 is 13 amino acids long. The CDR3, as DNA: TGTGCCAGCAAAATACGGGCTAATGAAAAACTGTTTTTT. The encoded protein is CASKIRANEKLFF.

The CDR3: CATSNPTGTGTYEQYF. CDR3 nucleotides: TGTGCCACCAGCAACCCGACCGGGACAGGGACCTACGAGCAGTACTTC. The V call is TRBV15, the J call TRBJ2-7; 9 bases agree with TRBD1. The CDR3 runs 16 residues. Germline lookup yields CDR1 LNHNV and CDR2 YYDKDF (reference sequence). Germline trimming cut 4 bases from V and 2 bases from J; bases unmatched to any gene: 9.

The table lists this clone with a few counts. Here the CDR3 DNA reads TGTGCCAGCAGCCCTCAGGGCAAAGCCTACGAGCAGTACTTC. Its translation: CASSPQGKAYEQYF. The V and J genes are TRBV5-8 and TRBJ2-7; possibly TRBD1 for D (5 bases). From germline, CDR1 is SGHTS and CDR2 YDEGEE. The CDR3 has 14 amino acids. Trimming stripped 4 bases from V and 2 bases from J, with 13 bases between.